This TCR beta chain came from a study of CD8 T cells in Susac syndrome. About the study: Patients with Susac syndrome were therapy-naive, taking corticosteroids, with some also receiving intravenous immunoglobulin, or taking intravenous immunoglobulin alone at the time their blood was drawn.

Reverse transcription of roughly 0.45 to 1 ug RNA used random hexamers. Using its own MiXCR run on the immunoSEQ multiplex PCR reads, TCRdb lists one record per CDR3 protein. The sample records approximately 260,000 distinct CDR3 sequences, 90% to 96% being singletons. Between the trimmed V and J ends, which lost 5 bases and 6 bases, there was a span of 20 bases. CDR1 is SGHAT and CDR2 is FQNNGV in the germline V gene. The CDR3 loop spans 16 amino acids. The TCR comes from a human donor with Susac syndrome. The chain employs TRBV11-2 and TRBJ2-1, with D perhaps matching TRBD2 (5 bases). The sample comprised CD4+ T cells from PBMCs. CDR3 in amino acids: CASSPPRAARGNEQFF. CDR3 DNA: TGTGCCAGCAGCCCGCCGCGGGCAGCTCGTGGCAATGAGCAGTTCTTC.